Sequencing of this T cell receptor beta chain was carried out in a study of blood T cell repertoires in COVID-19. In the original processing: Quantification of nucleated cells was approximated via reference gene primer amplification. The table came from immunoSEQ multiplex PCR; TCRdb's copy has only in-frame clones and leaves some out. V and J calls and clone size follow that table, whereas D and trimming were derived from the DNA. Of roughly 38,000 clones listed, approximately 86% were seen once; the top ten hold roughly a fifth. The length of the CDR3 is 14 residues. Germline V gives CDR1 SGHRS, CDR2 YFSETQ. V lost 5 bases and J lost 2, with 11 bases in between.

The clonotype was recovered from a middle-aged man in a cohort sampled during active COVID-19. Sequenced: peripheral blood. The V gene is TRBV5-1, the J gene TRBJ1-3; D may be TRBD1 (5 bases). CDR3 protein: CASRDTFAGNTIYF. The CDR3 DNA follows: TGCGCCAGCAGGGACACCTTCGCTGGAAACACCATATATTTT.